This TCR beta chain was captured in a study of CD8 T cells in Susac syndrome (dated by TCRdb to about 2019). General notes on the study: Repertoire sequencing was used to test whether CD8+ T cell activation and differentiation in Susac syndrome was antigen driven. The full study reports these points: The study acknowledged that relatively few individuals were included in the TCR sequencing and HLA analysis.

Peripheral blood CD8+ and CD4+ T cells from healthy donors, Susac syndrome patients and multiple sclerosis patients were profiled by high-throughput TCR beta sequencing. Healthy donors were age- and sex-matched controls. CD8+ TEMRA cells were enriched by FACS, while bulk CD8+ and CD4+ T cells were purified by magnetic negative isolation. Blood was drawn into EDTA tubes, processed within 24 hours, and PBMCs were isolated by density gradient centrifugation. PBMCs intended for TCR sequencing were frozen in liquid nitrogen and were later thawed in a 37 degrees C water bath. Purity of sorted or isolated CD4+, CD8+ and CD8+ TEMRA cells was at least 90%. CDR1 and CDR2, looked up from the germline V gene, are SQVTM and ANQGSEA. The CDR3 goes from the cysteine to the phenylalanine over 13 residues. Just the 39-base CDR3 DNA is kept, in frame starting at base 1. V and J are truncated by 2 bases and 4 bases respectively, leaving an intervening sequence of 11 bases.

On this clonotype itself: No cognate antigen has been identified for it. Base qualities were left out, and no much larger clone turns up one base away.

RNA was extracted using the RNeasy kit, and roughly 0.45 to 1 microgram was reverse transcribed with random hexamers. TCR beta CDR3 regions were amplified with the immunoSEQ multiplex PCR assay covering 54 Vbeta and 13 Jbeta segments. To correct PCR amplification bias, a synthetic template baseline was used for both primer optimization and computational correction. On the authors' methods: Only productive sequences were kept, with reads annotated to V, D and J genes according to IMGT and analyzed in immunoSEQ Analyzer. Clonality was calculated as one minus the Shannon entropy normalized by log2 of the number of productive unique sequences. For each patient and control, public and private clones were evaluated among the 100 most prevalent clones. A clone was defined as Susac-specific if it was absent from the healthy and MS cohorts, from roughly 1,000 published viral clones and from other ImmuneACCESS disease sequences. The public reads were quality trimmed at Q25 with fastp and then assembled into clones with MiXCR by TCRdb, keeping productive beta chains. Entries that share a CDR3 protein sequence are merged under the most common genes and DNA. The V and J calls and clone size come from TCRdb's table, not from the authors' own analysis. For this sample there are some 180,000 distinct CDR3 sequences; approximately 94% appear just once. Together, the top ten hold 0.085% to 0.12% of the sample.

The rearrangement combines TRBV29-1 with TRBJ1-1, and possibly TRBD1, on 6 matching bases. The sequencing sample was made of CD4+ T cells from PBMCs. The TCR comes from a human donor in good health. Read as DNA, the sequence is TGCAGCGTTGAATGGGGGCGAGGCACTGAAGCTTTCTTT. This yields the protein CSVEWGRGTEAFF.